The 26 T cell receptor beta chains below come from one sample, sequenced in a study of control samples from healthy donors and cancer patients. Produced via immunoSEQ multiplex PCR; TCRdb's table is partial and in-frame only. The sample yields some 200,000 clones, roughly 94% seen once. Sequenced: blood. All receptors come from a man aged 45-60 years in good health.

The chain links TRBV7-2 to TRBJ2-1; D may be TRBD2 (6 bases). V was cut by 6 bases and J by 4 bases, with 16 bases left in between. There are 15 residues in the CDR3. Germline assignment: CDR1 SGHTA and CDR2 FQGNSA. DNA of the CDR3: TGTGCCAGCAGAATGGAGGGGTTGGGATACAATGAGCAGTTCTTC. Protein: CASRMEGLGYNEQFF.

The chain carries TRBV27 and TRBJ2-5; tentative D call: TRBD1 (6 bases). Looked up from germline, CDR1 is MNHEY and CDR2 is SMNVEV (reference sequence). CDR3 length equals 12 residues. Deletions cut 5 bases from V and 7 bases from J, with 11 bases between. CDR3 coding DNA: TGTGCCAGCAGTAGAATAGGGGGGACCCAGTACTTC. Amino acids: CASSRIGGTQYF.

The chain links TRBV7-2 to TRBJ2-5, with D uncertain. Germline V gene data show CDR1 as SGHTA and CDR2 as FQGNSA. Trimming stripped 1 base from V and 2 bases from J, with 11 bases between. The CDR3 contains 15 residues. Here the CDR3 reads CASSLVARRQETQYF. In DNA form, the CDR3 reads TGTGCCAGCAGCTTAGTTGCACGACGGCAAGAGACCCAGTACTTC.

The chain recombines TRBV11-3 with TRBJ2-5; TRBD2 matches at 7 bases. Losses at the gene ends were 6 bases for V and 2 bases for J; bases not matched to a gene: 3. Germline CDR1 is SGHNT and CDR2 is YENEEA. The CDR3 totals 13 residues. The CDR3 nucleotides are TGTGCCAGCAGTCGAGCGGGGCAAGAGACCCAGTACTTC. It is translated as CASSRAGQETQYF.

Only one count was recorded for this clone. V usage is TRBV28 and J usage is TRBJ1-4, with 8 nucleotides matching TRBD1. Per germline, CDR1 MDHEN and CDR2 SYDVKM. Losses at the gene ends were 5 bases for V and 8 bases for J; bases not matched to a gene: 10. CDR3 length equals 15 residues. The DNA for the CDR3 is TGTGCCAGCAGTCGGGGACAGGCAGGGTACGAAAAACTGTTTTTT. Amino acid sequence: CASSRGQAGYEKLFF.

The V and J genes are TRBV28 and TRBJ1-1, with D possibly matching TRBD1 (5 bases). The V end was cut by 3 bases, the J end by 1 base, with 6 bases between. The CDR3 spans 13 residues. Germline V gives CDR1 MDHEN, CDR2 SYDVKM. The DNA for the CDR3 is TGTGCCAGCAGTTTCGACAGGAACACTGAAGCTTTCTTT. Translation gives CASSFDRNTEAFF. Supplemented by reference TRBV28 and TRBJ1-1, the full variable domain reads DVKVTQSSRYLVKRTGEKVFLECVQDMDHENMFWYRQDPGLGLRLIYFSYDVKMKEKGDIPEGYSVSREKKERFSLILESASTNQTSMYLCASSFDRNTEAFFGQGTRLTVV.

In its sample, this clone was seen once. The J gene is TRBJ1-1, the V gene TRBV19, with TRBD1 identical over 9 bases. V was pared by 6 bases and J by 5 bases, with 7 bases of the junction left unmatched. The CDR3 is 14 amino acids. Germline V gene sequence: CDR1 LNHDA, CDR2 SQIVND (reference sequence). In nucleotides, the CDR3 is TGTGCCAGTAGACGGGGACAGGGAAAAACTGAAGCTTTCTTT. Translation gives CASRRGQGKTEAFF.

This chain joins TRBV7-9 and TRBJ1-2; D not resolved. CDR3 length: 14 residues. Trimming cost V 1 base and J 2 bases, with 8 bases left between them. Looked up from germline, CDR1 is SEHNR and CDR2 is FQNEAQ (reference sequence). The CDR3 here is CASSLGAGNYGYTF. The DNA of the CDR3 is TGTGCCAGCAGCTTAGGGGCGGGAAACTATGGCTACACCTTC.

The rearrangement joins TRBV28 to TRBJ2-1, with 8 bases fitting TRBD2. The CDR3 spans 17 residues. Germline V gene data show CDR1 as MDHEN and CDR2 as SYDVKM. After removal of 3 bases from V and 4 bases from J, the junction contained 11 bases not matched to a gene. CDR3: CASSFLRGVQGYNEQFF. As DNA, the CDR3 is TGTGCCAGCAGTTTCTTGCGGGGGGTCCAAGGATACAATGAGCAGTTCTTC.

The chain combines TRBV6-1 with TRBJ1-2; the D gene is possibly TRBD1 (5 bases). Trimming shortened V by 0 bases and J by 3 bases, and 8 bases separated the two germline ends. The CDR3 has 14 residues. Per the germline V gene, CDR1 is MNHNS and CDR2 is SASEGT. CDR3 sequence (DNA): TGTGCCAGCAGTGAAGCCAGGGATGACTATGGCTACACCTTC. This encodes CASSEARDDYGYTF.

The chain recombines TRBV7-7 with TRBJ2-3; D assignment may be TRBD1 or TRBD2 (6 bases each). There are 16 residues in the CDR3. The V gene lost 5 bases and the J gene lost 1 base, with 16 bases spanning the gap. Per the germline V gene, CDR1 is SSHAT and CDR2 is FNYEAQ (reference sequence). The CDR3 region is CASSPGGRPRTDTQYF. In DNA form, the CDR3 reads TGTGCCAGCAGCCCCGGGGGCCGGCCCCGCACAGATACGCAGTATTTT.

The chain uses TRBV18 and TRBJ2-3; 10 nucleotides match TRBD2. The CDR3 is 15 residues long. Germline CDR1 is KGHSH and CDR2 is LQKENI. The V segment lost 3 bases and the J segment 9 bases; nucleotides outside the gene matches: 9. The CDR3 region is CASSPQSGGALTQYF. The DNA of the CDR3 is TGTGCCAGCTCACCTCAGAGCGGGGGGGCCCTAACGCAGTATTTT.

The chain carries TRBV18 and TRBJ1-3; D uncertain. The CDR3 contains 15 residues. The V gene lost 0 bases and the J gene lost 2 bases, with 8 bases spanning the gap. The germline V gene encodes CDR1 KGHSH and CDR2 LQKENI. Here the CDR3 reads CASSPPSGAGNTIYF. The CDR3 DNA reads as TGTGCCAGCTCACCACCGTCAGGTGCTGGAAACACCATATATTTT.

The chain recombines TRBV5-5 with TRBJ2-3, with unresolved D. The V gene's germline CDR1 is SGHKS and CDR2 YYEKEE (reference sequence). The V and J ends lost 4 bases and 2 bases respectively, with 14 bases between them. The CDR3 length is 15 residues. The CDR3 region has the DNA TGTGCCAGCAGCCCCGCGACGCTCTTCACAGATACGCAGTATTTT. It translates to CASSPATLFTDTQYF.

The CDR3 region is CASSRGRGETQYF. The CDR3 DNA sequence: TGCGCCAGCAGTCGGGGCCGGGGGGAGACCCAGTACTTC. The chain recombines TRBV10-1 with TRBJ2-5; possibly TRBD2 for D (6 bases). The CDR3 contains 13 residues. Germline CDR1 and CDR2: WNHNN and SYGVQD (reference sequence). The ends were cut back, 5 bases at V and 5 bases at J, with 12 bases in the middle.

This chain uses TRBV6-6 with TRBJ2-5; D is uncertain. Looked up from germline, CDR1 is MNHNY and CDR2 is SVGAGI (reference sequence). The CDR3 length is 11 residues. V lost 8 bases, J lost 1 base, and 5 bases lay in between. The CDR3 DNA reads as TGTGCCAGCTTGGGCCAAGAGACCCAGTACTTC. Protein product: CASLGQETQYF.

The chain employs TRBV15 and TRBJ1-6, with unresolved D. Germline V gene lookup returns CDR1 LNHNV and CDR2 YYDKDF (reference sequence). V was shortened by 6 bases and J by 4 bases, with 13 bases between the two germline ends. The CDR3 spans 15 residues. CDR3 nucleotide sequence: TGTGCCACCAGTCGAGGGCAGGTGTATAATTCACCCCTCCACTTT. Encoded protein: CATSRGQVYNSPLHF.

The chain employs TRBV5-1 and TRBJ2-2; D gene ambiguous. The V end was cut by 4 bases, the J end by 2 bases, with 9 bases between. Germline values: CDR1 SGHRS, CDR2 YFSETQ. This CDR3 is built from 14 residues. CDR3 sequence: CASSGQFNTGELFF. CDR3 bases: TGCGCCAGCAGCGGGCAGTTCAACACCGGGGAGCTGTTTTTT.

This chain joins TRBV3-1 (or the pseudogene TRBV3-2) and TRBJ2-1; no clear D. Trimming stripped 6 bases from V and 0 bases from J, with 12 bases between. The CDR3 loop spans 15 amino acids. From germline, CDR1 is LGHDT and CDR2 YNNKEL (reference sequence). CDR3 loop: CASRNDDNSYNEQFF. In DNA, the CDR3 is TGTGCCAGCAGAAACGACGATAACTCCTACAATGAGCAGTTCTTC.

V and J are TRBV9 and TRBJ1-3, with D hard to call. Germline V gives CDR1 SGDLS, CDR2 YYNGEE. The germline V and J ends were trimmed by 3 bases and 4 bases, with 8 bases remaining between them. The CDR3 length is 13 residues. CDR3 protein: CASSAETGNTIYF. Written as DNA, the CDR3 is TGTGCCAGCAGCGCGGAAACAGGAAACACCATATATTTT. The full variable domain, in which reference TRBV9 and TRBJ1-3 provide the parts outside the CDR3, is DSGVTQTPKHLITATGQRVTLRCSPRSGDLSVYWYQQSLDQGLQFLIQYYNGEERAKGNILERFSAQQFPDLHSELNLSSLELGDSALYFCASSAETGNTIYFGEGSWLTVV.

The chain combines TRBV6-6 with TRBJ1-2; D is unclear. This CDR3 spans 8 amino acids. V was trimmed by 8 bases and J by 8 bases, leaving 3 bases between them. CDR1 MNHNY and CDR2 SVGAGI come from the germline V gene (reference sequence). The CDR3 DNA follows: TGTGCCAGCGGGGGCTACACCTTC. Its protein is CASGGYTF.

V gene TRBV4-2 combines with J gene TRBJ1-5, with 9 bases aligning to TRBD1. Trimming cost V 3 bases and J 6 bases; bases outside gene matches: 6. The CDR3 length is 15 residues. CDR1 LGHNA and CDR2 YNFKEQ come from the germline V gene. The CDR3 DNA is TGTGCCAGCAGCCAGGGGGACAGGGCTGGTCAGCCCCAGCATTTT. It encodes CASSQGDRAGQPQHF.

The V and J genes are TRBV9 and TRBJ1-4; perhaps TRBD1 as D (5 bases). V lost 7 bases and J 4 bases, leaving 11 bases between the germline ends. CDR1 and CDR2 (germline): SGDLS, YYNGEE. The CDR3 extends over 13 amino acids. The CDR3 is CASSRDGNEKLFF. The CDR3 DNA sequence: TGTGCCAGCTCCCGGGACGGTAATGAAAAACTGTTTTTT.

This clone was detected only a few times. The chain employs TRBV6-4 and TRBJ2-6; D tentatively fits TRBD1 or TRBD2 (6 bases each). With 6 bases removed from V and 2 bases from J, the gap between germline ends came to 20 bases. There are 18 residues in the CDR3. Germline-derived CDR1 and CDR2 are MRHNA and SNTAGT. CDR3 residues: CASRPRGGPTTGANVLTF. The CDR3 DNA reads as TGTGCCAGCAGACCGCGAGGGGGGCCTACAACTGGGGCCAACGTCCTGACTTTC.

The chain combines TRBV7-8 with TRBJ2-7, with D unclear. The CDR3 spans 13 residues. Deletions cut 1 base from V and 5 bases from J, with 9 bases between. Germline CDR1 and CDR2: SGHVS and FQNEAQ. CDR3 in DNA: TGTGCCAGCAGCTTAGAATCGTGGAACGAGCAGTACGTC. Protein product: CASSLESWNEQYV.

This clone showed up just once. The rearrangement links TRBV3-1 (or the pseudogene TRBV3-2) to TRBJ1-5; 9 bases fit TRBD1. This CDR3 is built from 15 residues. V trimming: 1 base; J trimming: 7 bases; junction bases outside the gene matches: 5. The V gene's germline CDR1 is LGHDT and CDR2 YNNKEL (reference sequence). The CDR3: CASSQGTGAGQPQHF. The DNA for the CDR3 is TGTGCCAGCAGCCAAGGGACAGGGGCCGGACAGCCCCAGCATTTT.